The 12 T cell receptor beta chains given below trace back to one sample, sequenced in a study of blood T cell repertoires in COVID-19. The data were produced by immunoSEQ multiplex PCR, yet TCRdb's version contains in-frame clones alone and is incomplete. The sample carries about 140,000 clones, about four fifths recorded once. Specimen: peripheral blood. Source of these receptors: a human donor in a cohort sampled during active COVID-19.

The genes are TRBV7-2 and TRBJ2-7; the D gene is possibly TRBD2 (5 bases). The CDR3 has 12 amino acids. Germline loops: CDR1 SGHTA, CDR2 FQGNSA. The ends were cut back, 6 bases at V and 5 bases at J, with 11 bases in the middle. The CDR3 region has the DNA TGTGCCAGCAGATTCGAGGGCAACGAGCAGTACTTC. It translates to CASRFEGNEQYF.

The chain joins TRBV19 to TRBJ1-1, with no clear D. CDR3 size: 12 residues. Germline assignment: CDR1 LNHDA and CDR2 SQIVND (reference sequence). V was cut by 5 bases and J by 5 bases, with 9 bases left in between. This CDR3 is CASSPSWTEAFF. CDR3 nucleotide sequence: TGTGCCAGTAGTCCGAGTTGGACTGAAGCTTTCTTT.

The table lists this clone with a few counts. This chain uses TRBV7-9 with TRBJ2-5, with D tentatively TRBD2 (6 bases). The CDR3 runs 12 residues. CDR1 is SEHNR, CDR2 FQNEAQ, per germline (reference sequence). Between the trimmed V and J ends, which lost 6 bases and 7 bases, there was a span of 12 bases. The CDR3 DNA follows: TGTGCCAGCAGTCCGACCGGGGGGACCCAGTACTTC. It encodes CASSPTGGTQYF.

The chain recombines TRBV2 with TRBJ2-7; D is possibly TRBD2 (6 bases). Per the germline V gene, CDR1 is SNHLY and CDR2 is FYNNEI. The CDR3 consists of 14 residues. Trimming took off 11 bases at V and 2 bases at J, with 19 bases between the two ends. The CDR3 sequence: CASKEGSKAYEQYF. In nucleotides, the CDR3 is TGTGCCTCAAAGGAGGGGTCGAAAGCCTACGAGCAGTACTTC.

This clone has just one count. The gene calls are TRBV5-1 and TRBJ2-2; the match to TRBD2 covers 8 bases. The CDR3 extends over 16 amino acids. Germline-derived CDR1 and CDR2 are SGHRS and YFSETQ. J gave up 0 bases and V 3 bases, and 4 bases lay outside the gene matches. The CDR3 DNA is TGCGCCAGCAGCTCTCCGGGACTAGCGAACACCGGGGAGCTGTTTTTT. It codes for CASSSPGLANTGELFF.

This chain joins TRBV12-5 and TRBJ2-1, with TRBD1 as a possible D gene (5 bases). Looked up from germline, CDR1 is LGHNT and CDR2 is FRNRAP. The CDR3 consists of 14 residues. V lost 1 base to trimming and J lost 6 bases, with 10 bases between them. For the CDR3, the DNA is TGTGCTAGTGGTTTGGCAGGGAAGGGCAATGAGCAGTTCTTC. This codes for CASGLAGKGNEQFF.

A note on this clone: Other nucleotide sequences in the sample specify the same CDR3. This rearrangement joins TRBV5-1 to TRBJ2-5; TRBD1 matches at 11 bases. Looked up from germline, CDR1 is SGHRS and CDR2 is YFSETQ. V was clipped by 4 bases and J by 5 bases; unmatched bases: 7. CDR3 length: 15 residues. CDR3: CASSRGTGGRETQYF. The CDR3 bases are TGCGCCAGCAGCAGGGGGACAGGGGGACGGGAGACCCAGTACTTC.

The chain is built from TRBV4-1 and TRBJ2-1, with D perhaps TRBD2 (5 bases). Germline CDR1 reads MGHRA; CDR2 reads YSYEKL. Trimming cost V 0 bases and J 0 bases, with 9 bases left between them. The CDR3 is 16 residues long. CDR3 amino acids: CASSQEPGSSYNEQFF. The CDR3, as DNA: TGCGCCAGCAGCCAAGAGCCGGGGAGCTCCTACAATGAGCAGTTCTTC.

The CDR3 bases are TGTGCCAGCAGTTTGAGCGGTGGTGTTGGTGGCTACACCTTC. Its translation: CASSLSGGVGGYTF. The chain couples TRBV28 to TRBJ1-2; D is unclear. From germline, CDR1 is MDHEN and CDR2 SYDVKM. The CDR3 length is 14 residues. Trimming cost V 3 bases and J 7 bases, with 15 bases left between them.

The rearrangement joins TRBV2 to TRBJ2-5, with unresolved D. Between the trimmed V and J ends, which lost 0 bases and 5 bases, there was a span of 13 bases. Germline lookup yields CDR1 SNHLY and CDR2 FYNNEI. The CDR3 has 15 residues. The CDR3 reads CASSEALRQRETQYF. Written as DNA, the CDR3 is TGTGCCAGCAGTGAAGCGCTTCGGCAGCGTGAGACCCAGTACTTC.

The chain recombines TRBV5-6 with TRBJ2-3; D is unresolved. V was cut by 2 bases and J by 6 bases, with 16 bases left in between. The CDR3 extends over 15 amino acids. Germline V gene sequence: CDR1 SGHDT, CDR2 YYEEEE. The CDR3 sequence is CASSFGLKASDTQYF. CDR3 nucleotides: TGTGCCAGCAGCTTTGGGCTAAAAGCCTCCGATACGCAGTATTTT. The full variable domain, in which reference TRBV5-6 and TRBJ2-3 provide the parts outside the CDR3, is DAGVTQSPTHLIKTRGQQVTLRCSPKSGHDTVSWYQQALGQGPQFIFQYYEEEERQRGNFPDRFSGHQFPNYSSELNVNALLLGDSALYLCASSFGLKASDTQYFGPGTRLTVL.

V and J are TRBV19 and TRBJ1-2, with 8 bases identical to TRBD1. CDR1 is LNHDA, CDR2 SQIVND, per germline (reference sequence). Unmatched junction bases numbered 3, after V lost 3 bases and J lost 0 bases. The CDR3 has 15 residues. For the CDR3, the DNA is TGTGCCAGTAGTATTGGGACAGGAGCTAACTATGGCTACACCTTC. Protein: CASSIGTGANYGYTF. Looking up the rest from reference TRBV19 and TRBJ1-2 gives the full variable domain: DGGITQSPKYLFRKEGQNVTLSCEQNLNHDAMYWYRQDPGQGLRLIYYSQIVNDFQKGDIAEGYSVSREKKESFPLTVTSAQKNPTAFYLCASSIGTGANYGYTFGSGTRLTVV.